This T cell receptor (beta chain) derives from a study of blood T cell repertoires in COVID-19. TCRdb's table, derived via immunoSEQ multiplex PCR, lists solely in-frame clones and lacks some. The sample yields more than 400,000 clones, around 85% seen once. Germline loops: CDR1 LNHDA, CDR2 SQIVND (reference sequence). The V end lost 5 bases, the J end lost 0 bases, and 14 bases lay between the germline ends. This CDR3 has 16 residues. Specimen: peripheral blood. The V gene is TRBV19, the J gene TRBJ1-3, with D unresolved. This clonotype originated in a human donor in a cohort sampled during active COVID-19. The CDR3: CASSSQLWLSGNTIYF. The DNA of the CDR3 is TGTGCCAGTAGTTCCCAATTGTGGCTCTCTGGAAACACCATATATTTT.